These T cell receptor beta chains were read from a single sample in a study of blood T cell repertoires in COVID-19. Clones were sequenced by immunoSEQ multiplex PCR, and TCRdb holds only the in-frame ones, with some missing. Among about 210,000 clones listed, about 83% were seen once. Sequenced: peripheral blood. The receptors derive from a woman aged 45-60 years with active or convalescent COVID-19. The CDR3 runs from the conserved cysteine through the conserved F or W. D genes are given only for firm matches. For some rows the clone size is stated as once, few or many, or as a class when expanded; others skip it.

>NA|TRBV3-1/TRBV3-2|TRBJ1-1|NA
CASSQDRGGQAFF
TGTGCCAGCAGCCAAGATAGGGGGGGCCAAGCTTTCTTT
>NA|TRBV4-2|TRBJ2-1|NA
CASSQDGKETSSYNEQFF
TGTGCCAGCAGCCAAGATGGAAAAGAAACTAGCTCCTACAATGAGCAGTTCTTC
>NA|TRBV4-1|TRBJ1-2|NA
CASSQGTPGVYGYTF
TGCGCCAGCAGCCAAGGGACACCAGGGGTCTATGGCTACACCTTC
>NA|TRBV3-1/TRBV3-2|TRBJ1-2|NA
CASSQDQVGYTF
TGTGCCAGCAGCCAAGATCAGGTTGGCTACACCTTC
>NA|TRBV28|TRBJ1-2|NA
CASRNRETTIGYTF
TGTGCCAGCAGAAACAGGGAGACTACTATAGGCTACACCTTC
>NA|TRBV5-6|TRBJ1-1|NA
CASSLVGGMNTEAFF
TGTGCCAGCAGCTTGGTAGGGGGAATGAACACTGAAGCTTTCTTT
>NA|TRBV7-9|TRBJ1-1|NA
CASSLLTEAFF
TGTGCCAGCAGCCTATTGACTGAAGCTTTCTTT
>NA|TRBV19|TRBJ1-5|NA
CASSLAGLRRQNQPQHF
TGTGCCAGTAGCTTGGCGGGCTTAAGGCGCCAAAACCAGCCCCAGCATTTT
>NA|TRBV9|TRBJ2-1|NA
CASSVEAYVYNEQFF
TGTGCCAGCAGCGTAGAAGCGTATGTCTACAATGAGCAGTTCTTC
>TRBD2|TRBV10-3|TRBJ2-2|once
CAIRPLTSGGRTGELFF
TGTGCCATCAGACCCCTGACTAGCGGGGGGAGAACCGGGGAGCTGTTTTTT
>NA|TRBV4-1|TRBJ1-6|once
CASSQSWQGMAPSPLHF
TGCGCCAGCAGCCAAAGCTGGCAGGGGATGGCTCCTTCACCCCTCCACTTT
>NA|TRBV12-3/TRBV12-4|TRBJ2-1|NA
CASRRGAYNEQFF
TGTGCCAGTCGCAGGGGAGCCTACAATGAGCAGTTCTTC
>NA|TRBV28|TRBJ1-5|NA
CASSLTGIQPQHF
TGTGCCAGCAGTTTGACAGGTATTCAGCCCCAGCATTTT
>NA|TRBV4-1|TRBJ2-1|NA
CASSQDLGEQFF
TGCGCCAGCAGCCAAGATCTCGGTGAGCAGTTCTTC
>NA|TRBV6-5|TRBJ1-4|NA
CASTPMEGEKLFF
TGTGCCAGCACCCCTATGGAGGGTGAAAAACTGTTTTTT
>TRBD1|TRBV5-1|TRBJ1-2|NA
CASSLAGQPGGYTF
TGCGCCAGCAGCTTGGCGGGACAGCCGGGAGGCTACACCTTC
>NA|TRBV5-4|TRBJ1-5|NA
CASSLKGSQPQHF
TGTGCCAGCAGCTTGAAGGGGTCTCAGCCCCAGCATTTT
>NA|TRBV5-6|TRBJ2-3|once
CASSAGQLSTDTQYF
TGTGCCAGCAGCGCCGGACAGTTAAGCACAGATACGCAGTATTTT
>TRBD2|TRBV19|TRBJ2-1|NA
CASSKIPWSGGFSSYNEQFF
TGTGCCAGTAGTAAAATCCCCTGGAGCGGGGGGTTTAGCTCCTACAATGAGCAGTTCTTC
>NA|TRBV7-2|TRBJ2-3|NA
CASSLRGYGGITDTQYF
TGTGCCAGCAGCTTAAGAGGCTACGGCGGGATCACAGATACGCAGTATTTT
>TRBD1|TRBV11-3|TRBJ2-7|NA
CASSLPWGDRGVLGEQYF
TGTGCCAGCAGCTTACCCTGGGGGGACAGGGGAGTGTTGGGCGAGCAGTACTTC
>TRBD2|TRBV7-2|TRBJ2-1|NA
CASSLPTSGSLNEQFF
TGTGCCAGCAGCTTGCCGACTAGCGGGAGCCTCAATGAGCAGTTCTTC
>NA|TRBV29-1|TRBJ1-5|NA
CSVVQGYNQPQHF
TGCAGCGTTGTTCAGGGTTACAATCAGCCCCAGCATTTT
>NA|TRBV6-1|TRBJ2-7|NA
CASSEDSFYEQYF
TGTGCCAGCAGTGAAGACAGTTTCTACGAGCAGTACTTC
>NA|TRBV6-5|TRBJ1-2|NA
CASSRDRRNYGYTF
TGTGCCAGCAGCCGAGACAGGAGGAACTATGGCTACACCTTC
>TRBD1|TRBV7-9|TRBJ1-4|NA
CASSPFPRTGGEKLFF
TGTGCCAGCAGCCCATTCCCCCGGACAGGGGGTGAAAAACTGTTTTTT
>TRBD1|TRBV5-6|TRBJ1-5|NA
CASSFGTGMTQPQHF
TGTGCCAGCAGCTTCGGGACAGGGATGACTCAGCCCCAGCATTTT
>NA|TRBV30|TRBJ2-3|once
CAWLYSTDTQYF
TGTGCCTGGCTTTATAGCACAGATACGCAGTATTTT
>TRBD1|TRBV2|TRBJ1-5|NA
CASKGQAGSNQPQHF
TGTGCCAGCAAAGGACAGGCGGGCAGCAATCAGCCCCAGCATTTT
>NA|TRBV27|TRBJ1-1|NA
CASRGLGGDTEAFF
TGTGCCAGCAGGGGCCTCGGAGGGGACACTGAAGCTTTCTTT
>TRBD1|TRBV25-1|TRBJ2-4|NA
CASSEWGQGGLQYF
TGTGCCAGCAGTGAATGGGGACAGGGAGGCCTTCAGTACTTC
>TRBD2|TRBV5-5|TRBJ2-1|NA
CAGDSGSLYNEQFF
TGTGCCGGGGATAGCGGGAGCCTTTACAATGAGCAGTTCTTC
>NA|TRBV19|TRBJ2-5|NA
CASNSRDTETQYF
TGTGCCAGTAATTCCAGGGATACGGAGACCCAGTACTTC
>TRBD2|TRBV4-1|TRBJ2-2|NA
CASSQRRLAGAATGELFF
TGCGCCAGCAGCCAAAGGCGGCTAGCGGGAGCGGCCACCGGGGAGCTGTTTTTT
>TRBD1|TRBV5-4|TRBJ1-5|NA
CASSEGQGRDQPQHF
TGTGCCAGCAGCGAGGGACAGGGAAGAGATCAGCCCCAGCATTTT
>TRBD2|TRBV10-3|TRBJ2-3|few
CAISPTSGRRDTQYF
TGTGCCATCAGTCCAACTAGCGGGAGAAGAGATACGCAGTATTTT
>TRBD1|TRBV28|TRBJ2-2|NA
CASTGDRGRSPAGELFF
TGTGCCAGCACCGGGGACAGGGGAAGATCCCCGGCCGGGGAGCTGTTTTTT
>NA|TRBV14|TRBJ1-6|NA
CASSRMKGQGFDSPLHF
TGTGCCAGCAGCCGGATGAAGGGCCAGGGGTTTGATTCACCCCTCCACTTT
>TRBD2|TRBV11-2|TRBJ2-1|NA
CASSSTSGGAGEQFF
TGTGCCAGCAGCTCGACTAGCGGGGGGGCGGGTGAGCAGTTCTTC